Listed here are 21 T cell receptor beta chains from one sample, sequenced in a study of shared clonotypes between healthy human individuals (dated by TCRdb to the early 2020s). Libraries were constructed by the immunoSEQ multiplex PCR assay. Imported from immuneACCESS, the table was reduced by TCRdb to in-frame sequences with V and J called. These copies leave out some clones; in studies compared against another copy, an unresolved V gene accounts for under half, and the cause of the remainder is not known. For this sample the table gives about half a million clones, of which roughly 80% were detected only once. The top ten clonotypes cover 9.5% to 15% of the sample. Input material: PBMCs. Every receptor here comes from a woman aged 40 to 49 in good health. Some clones in this sample may be carry-over from other donors' samples.

V is TRBV25-1 and J is TRBJ1-2, with D unresolved. V was trimmed by 1 base and J by 2 bases, leaving 8 bases between them. Germline V gene sequence: CDR1 MGHDK, CDR2 SYGVNS. This CDR3 region has 14 residues. CDR3 DNA: TGTGCCAGCAGTGAATTTTCCACAAACTATGGCTACACCTTC. It translates to CASSEFSTNYGYTF.

CDR3 in DNA: TGTGCCAGCAGTTCCCGGGGGGGGGCAGGCGAGCAGTACTTC. Translation gives CASSSRGGAGEQYF. The J gene is TRBJ2-7, the V gene TRBV5-4; 8 bases align to TRBD2. The CDR3 runs to 14 residues. J was trimmed by 6 bases and V by 5 bases; bases with no gene match: 10. CDR1 and CDR2 from the germline V gene are SGHNT and YYREEE (reference sequence).

The sample holds a few counts of this clone. Other nucleotide sequences in the sample specify the same CDR3. The rearrangement links TRBV2 to TRBJ2-2, with D hard to call. This CDR3 has 14 amino acids. Germline values: CDR1 SNHLY, CDR2 FYNNEI. Trimming pared 5 bases from V and 4 bases from J, leaving 11 bases between. The CDR3 is CASSLETFTGELFF. DNA of the CDR3: TGTGCCAGCAGTTTAGAGACGTTCACCGGGGAGCTGTTTTTT.

The chain employs TRBV5-6 and TRBJ2-5; tentative D call: TRBD2 (6 bases). This CDR3 spans 15 amino acids. Looked up from germline, CDR1 is SGHDT and CDR2 is YYEEEE. The germline V and J ends were trimmed by 0 bases and 5 bases, with 14 bases remaining between them. This CDR3 is CASSLAQTSWETQYF. The DNA of the CDR3 is TGTGCCAGCAGCTTGGCCCAGACTAGTTGGGAGACCCAGTACTTC.

This clone was counted many times. The V call is TRBV28, the J call TRBJ2-5, with TRBD2 as a possible D gene (6 bases). The CDR3 has 14 amino acids. The germline V gene encodes CDR1 MDHEN and CDR2 SYDVKM. V dropped 8 bases and J dropped 4 bases, with 17 bases sitting between them. CDR3 loop: CASRDFRRGETQYF. CDR3 nucleotides: TGTGCCAGCCGGGACTTCCGGAGGGGAGAGACCCAGTACTTC.

J is TRBJ2-3 and V is TRBV6-1; TRBD2 matches 16 bases. The V gene's germline CDR1 is MNHNS and CDR2 SASEGT. The CDR3 length is 15 residues. The trim removed 6 bases at V and 6 bases at J, leaving 3 bases unmatched. The CDR3: CASRGGLAGGDTQYF. For the CDR3, the DNA is TGTGCCAGCAGGGGGGGACTAGCGGGAGGGGATACGCAGTATTTT.

The J gene is TRBJ1-1, the V gene TRBV18; 7 bases are a match to TRBD1. The length of the CDR3 is 15 residues. Losses at the gene ends were 3 bases for V and 0 bases for J; bases not matched to a gene: 4. Germline assignment: CDR1 KGHSH and CDR2 LQKENI. Written as DNA, the CDR3 is TGTGCCAGCTCACCCTCGACAGGGATGAACACTGAAGCTTTCTTT. Translation gives CASSPSTGMNTEAFF.

This chain connects TRBV4-1 to TRBJ2-1; 10 bases are shared with TRBD1. Germline CDR1 reads MGHRA; CDR2 reads YSYEKL. V lost 6 bases and J lost 1; bases outside the gene matches: 3. The CDR3 extends over 15 amino acids. In DNA, the CDR3 is TGCGCCAGCAGAAAGGGACAGGGGTCCTACAATGAGCAGTTCTTC. This translates into CASRKGQGSYNEQFF.

The chain joins TRBV6-6 to TRBJ2-3; D assignment may be TRBD1 or TRBD2 (5 bases each). Germline assignment: CDR1 MNHNY and CDR2 SVGAGI (reference sequence). The CDR3 runs 14 residues. Trimming took off 6 bases at V and 5 bases at J, with 15 bases between the two ends. The CDR3 region has the DNA TGTGCCAGCAGAGGGGTGGGTGGGGGAGATACGCAGTATTTT. Translated: CASRGVGGGDTQYF.

The chain is built from TRBV13 and TRBJ1-4; 8 bases match TRBD1. The CDR3 totals 14 residues. The germline gives CDR1 PRHDT, CDR2 FYEKMQ (reference sequence). V lost 5 bases, J lost 8 bases, and 7 bases stayed unmatched. CDR3 sequence: CASSQGQGREKLFF. The CDR3 region has the DNA TGTGCCAGCAGCCAAGGACAGGGCAGGGAAAAACTGTTTTTT.

This chain uses TRBV18 with TRBJ2-1; 7 positions agree with TRBD2. This CDR3 has 15 amino acids. J was trimmed by 4 bases and V by 0 bases; bases with no gene match: 3. The germline V gene encodes CDR1 KGHSH and CDR2 LQKENI. CDR3 loop: CASSPPASGYNEQFF. CDR3 nucleotide sequence: TGTGCCAGCTCACCACCGGCTAGCGGATACAATGAGCAGTTCTTC.

The rearrangement links TRBV27 to TRBJ2-3, with 8 bases identical to TRBD2. This CDR3 contains 18 residues. After removal of 6 bases from V and 4 bases from J, the junction contained 18 bases not matched to a gene. The germline V gene encodes CDR1 MNHEY and CDR2 SMNVEV (reference sequence). The CDR3 spells CASSLVGPWTSKSDTQYF. The CDR3 DNA sequence: TGTGCCAGCAGCCTCGTTGGTCCGTGGACTAGCAAGTCAGATACGCAGTATTTT.

This clone was detected a few times. Other nucleotide sequences from this sample produce the same CDR3. This chain links TRBV4-1 with TRBJ2-3; 8 bases are a match to TRBD2. Germline V lookup: CDR1 MGHRA, CDR2 YSYEKL. The CDR3 consists of 15 residues. With V trimmed by 3 bases and J by 3 bases, 5 bases remained unmatched. DNA for the CDR3: TGCGCCAGCAGCCAGGAGGCTAGCGGGACAGATACGCAGTATTTT. Protein sequence: CASSQEASGTDTQYF.

The chain is built from TRBV6-6 and TRBJ2-5, with TRBD1 as a possible D gene (6 bases). The CDR3 length is 12 residues. Germline V gene sequence: CDR1 MNHNY, CDR2 SVGAGI (reference sequence). Trimming shortened V by 6 bases and J by 7 bases, and 12 bases separated the two germline ends. CDR3 sequence (DNA): TGTGCCAGCAGCTCGACAGGCAGGACCCAGTACTTC. Translation gives CASSSTGRTQYF.

V is TRBV19 and J is TRBJ2-2; D not resolved. The V gene lost 8 bases and the J gene lost 2 bases, with 9 bases spanning the gap. This CDR3 region has 13 residues. In germline, CDR1 is LNHDA, CDR2 SQIVND (reference sequence). The CDR3 here is CASAILNTGELFF. CDR3 bases: TGTGCCAGTGCCATTCTAAACACCGGGGAGCTGTTTTTT.

The V gene is TRBV5-1, the J gene TRBJ2-5, with D possibly matching TRBD1 (6 bases). Germline loops: CDR1 SGHRS, CDR2 YFSETQ. The CDR3 runs to 13 residues. Trimming stripped 5 bases from V and 1 base from J, with 9 bases between. CDR3 protein: CASREDSQETQYF. As DNA, the CDR3 is TGCGCCAGCAGGGAGGACAGCCAAGAGACCCAGTACTTC.

With regard to this clone: Since a much larger clone is just one base distant, this may be a read error. CDR3 nucleotides: TGTGCCAGCAGCTTATCTGGGGGACTCTCCTACGAGCAGTACTTC. Translation gives CASSLSGGLSYEQYF. This chain joins TRBV7-9 and TRBJ2-7; TRBD2 is a possible D gene (6 bases). Germline-derived CDR1 and CDR2 are SEHNR and FQNEAQ (reference sequence). The V end lost 2 bases, the J end lost 0 bases, and 11 bases lay between the germline ends. The CDR3 covers 15 residues.

Notes on this clone: An end of the junction does not agree with germline; a read error may underlie this. The chain employs TRBV7-3 and TRBJ2-3; tentative D call: TRBD1 (5 bases). The CDR3 length is 17 residues. Germline CDR1 is SGHTA and CDR2 is FQGTGA. CDR3 loop: CASSLGLVPVPTGTQYF. CDR3 bases: TGTGCCAGCAGCTTAGGTTTGGTACCTGTCCCCACAGGTACGCAGTATTTT.

The V and J genes are TRBV10-2 and TRBJ1-1; D unresolved. Trimming cost V 4 bases and J 1 base, with 10 bases left between them. The germline V gene has CDR1 WSHSY and CDR2 SAAADI. This CDR3 region has 14 residues. CDR3 sequence (DNA): TGCGCCAGCAGTGTTGGTCGGGAGAACACTGAAGCTTTCTTT. It encodes CASSVGRENTEAFF.

Worth noting for this clone: A much larger clonotype is one base distant, so this may be a read error. Additional DNA sequences in this sample encode the identical CDR3. The V gene is TRBV2, the J gene TRBJ2-7, with 7 bases identical to TRBD2. With 8 bases clipped from V and 7 bases from J, the junction kept 11 bases outside the gene matches. The germline CDR1 and CDR2 sequences are SNHLY and FYNNEI. The CDR3 is 13 amino acids. This CDR3 reads CASRDYSRNEQYF. Written as DNA, the CDR3 is TGTGCCAGCCGGGACTATTCGCGGAATGAGCAGTACTTC.

The CDR3 DNA reads TGTGCCAGCAGCCCTCTGGGGGGGCCCCAGCATTTT. It specifies CASSPLGGPQHF. The chain recombines TRBV27 with TRBJ1-5; D perhaps matches TRBD1 (5 bases). V was trimmed by 6 bases and J by 9 bases, leaving 12 bases between them. The CDR3 runs 12 residues. Germline values: CDR1 MNHEY, CDR2 SMNVEV (reference sequence).